This TCR beta chain comes out of a study of blood T cell repertoires in COVID-19. About the study: T cells, B-cell-depleted T cells, or PBMCs supplied cDNA or gDNA.

The CDR3 totals 15 residues. CDR1 and CDR2 from the germline V gene are SGHTS and YDEGEE. The ends lost 0 bases at V and 6 bases at J; junction bases unmatched: 4. TCRdb's table, derived via immunoSEQ multiplex PCR, lists solely in-frame clones and lacks some. This sample yields 130,000 to 150,000 clones, of which more than 65% are seen a single time; approximately 10% belongs to the top ten. This receptor was identified in a man aged 55-75 years with active or convalescent COVID-19. Sequencing input: peripheral blood. This chain joins TRBV5-8 and TRBJ1-5, with TRBD1 matching 9 bases. CDR3 coding DNA: TGTGCCAGCAGCTTGGGACAGGGGGAAATTCAGCCCCAGCATTTT. This sequence encodes CASSLGQGEIQPQHF.